The 10 T cell receptor beta chains presented below share a single source sample, sequenced in a study of cytomegalovirus exposure and HLA in healthy donors. The PCR used 60 Vbeta and 13 Jbeta primers. Profiled with immunoSEQ multiplex PCR; TCRdb holds only in-frame clones, not every one. The data contain 150,000 to 200,000 clones, approximately 80% of them singletons. Sequencing used PBMCs. Receptor source: a woman younger than 45 in good health and CMV-seronegative.

This sequence joins TRBV5-5 and TRBJ1-5; TRBD1 might be the D (5 bases). Trimming left V 4 bases short and J 3 bases short, with 11 bases between. CDR1 and CDR2 from the germline V gene are SGHKS and YYEKEE (reference sequence). CDR3 size: 14 residues. The CDR3 DNA is TGTGCCAGCAGCCTAGGGGAAATCAATCAGCCCCAGCATTTT. This gives the protein CASSLGEINQPQHF.

This chain joins TRBV6-1 and TRBJ2-5; TRBD1 matches 8 bases. The DNA end lines up better with TRBJ2-7; the J call may be wrong. There are 15 residues in the CDR3. Looked up from germline, CDR1 is MNHNS and CDR2 is SASEGT. The CDR3 region is CASSELPDRGDEQYF. CDR3 nucleotides: TGTGCCAGCAGTGAACTCCCCGACAGGGGTGACGAGCAGTACTTC.

A note on this clone: The junction does not match germline at one end; this may be a read error. The rearrangement uses TRBV7-7 and TRBJ2-3; 8 bases line up with TRBD2. This CDR3 is 15 amino acids long. Per the germline V gene, CDR1 is SSHAT and CDR2 is FNYEAQ (reference sequence). The CDR3 protein is CASSPSGSQTDTQYF. The CDR3 coding sequence is TGTGCTAGCAGCCCAAGCGGGAGTCAGACAGATACGCAGTATTTT.

The rearrangement links TRBV5-6 to TRBJ2-7, with 11 positions matching TRBD2. The CDR3 spans 17 residues. CDR1 and CDR2 (germline): SGHDT, YYEEEE. V was clipped by 2 bases and J by 0 bases; unmatched bases: 7. The CDR3 here is CASSFYPSGGNSYEQYF. The CDR3 nucleotides are TGTGCCAGCAGCTTTTACCCTAGCGGGGGGAACTCCTACGAGCAGTACTTC.

The chain couples TRBV30 to TRBJ1-5, with D maybe TRBD1 (6 bases). The germline V gene encodes CDR1 GTSNPN and CDR2 SVGIG (reference sequence). V dropped 4 bases and J dropped 0 bases, with 13 bases sitting between them. CDR3 length equals 15 residues. This CDR3 is CAWMKGTLSNQPQHF. The CDR3 DNA follows: TGTGCCTGGATGAAGGGGACACTTAGCAATCAGCCCCAGCATTTT.

The V call is TRBV7-2, the J call TRBJ2-4; 7 bases agree with TRBD2. CDR1 is SGHTA and CDR2 is FQGNSA in the germline V gene. J lost 9 bases, V lost 4 bases, and 6 bases had no gene match. This CDR3 is 13 amino acids long. The CDR3 sequence: CASSSGLGRIQYF. The CDR3 DNA reads as TGTGCCAGCAGCTCTGGACTAGGGCGCATTCAGTACTTC.

This clone was counted once. J is TRBJ2-7 and V is TRBV7-2; possibly TRBD2 for D (5 bases). The CDR3 runs 13 residues. CDR1 is SGHTA, CDR2 FQGNSA, per germline. The V end was cut by 1 base, the J end by 6 bases, with 10 bases between. This CDR3 is CASSLVREGEQYF. In DNA, the CDR3 is TGTGCCAGCAGCTTAGTTCGGGAAGGCGAGCAGTACTTC.

The chain uses TRBV6-6 and TRBJ2-5; 8 bases map to TRBD1. Per germline, CDR1 MNHNY and CDR2 SVGAGI (reference sequence). Unmatched junction bases numbered 9, after V lost 6 bases and J lost 9 bases. The CDR3 extends over 13 amino acids. CDR3 in DNA: TGTGCCAGCAGCACAGGGGGGAGAGGGGCCCAGTACTTC. It yields the protein CASSTGGRGAQYF.

The chain employs TRBV6-5 and TRBJ1-4; 10 nucleotides align to TRBD1. V trimming: 2 bases; J trimming: 6 bases; junction bases outside the gene matches: 0. The germline V gene has CDR1 MNHEY and CDR2 SVGAGI. The CDR3 totals 14 residues. The CDR3 spells CASSYGQGDEKLFF. The CDR3 DNA sequence: TGTGCCAGCAGTTACGGACAGGGGGATGAAAAACTGTTTTTT.

The chain combines TRBV4-3 with TRBJ2-7; 8 bases agree with TRBD1. Per the germline V gene, CDR1 is LGHNA and CDR2 is YSLEER. This CDR3 has 15 amino acids. V shed 1 base, J shed 3 bases, and the junction held 5 bases outside the gene matches. CDR3: CASSQVHGQGYEQYF. As DNA, the CDR3 is TGCGCCAGCAGCCAAGTTCACGGACAGGGCTACGAGCAGTACTTC.